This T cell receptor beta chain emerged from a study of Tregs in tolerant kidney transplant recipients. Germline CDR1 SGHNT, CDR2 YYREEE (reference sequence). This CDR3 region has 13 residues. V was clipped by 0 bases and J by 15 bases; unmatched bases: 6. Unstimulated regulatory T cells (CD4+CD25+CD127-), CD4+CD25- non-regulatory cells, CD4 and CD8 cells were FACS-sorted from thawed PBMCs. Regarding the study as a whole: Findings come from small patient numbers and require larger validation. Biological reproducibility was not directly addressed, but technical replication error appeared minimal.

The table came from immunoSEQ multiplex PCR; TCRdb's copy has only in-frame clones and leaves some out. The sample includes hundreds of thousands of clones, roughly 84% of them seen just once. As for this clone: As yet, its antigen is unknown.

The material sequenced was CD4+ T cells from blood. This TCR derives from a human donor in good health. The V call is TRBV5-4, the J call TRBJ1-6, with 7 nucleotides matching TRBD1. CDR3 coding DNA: TGTGCCAGCAGCTTGGAAAACAGGGGAGTCCTCCACTTT. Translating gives CASSLENRGVLHF. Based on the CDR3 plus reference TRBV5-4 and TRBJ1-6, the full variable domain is ETGVTQSPTHLIKTRGQQVTLRCSSQSGHNTVSWYQQALGQGPQFIFQYYREEENGRGNFPPRFSGLQFPNYSSELNVNALELDDSALYLCASSLENRGVLHFGNGTRLTVT.